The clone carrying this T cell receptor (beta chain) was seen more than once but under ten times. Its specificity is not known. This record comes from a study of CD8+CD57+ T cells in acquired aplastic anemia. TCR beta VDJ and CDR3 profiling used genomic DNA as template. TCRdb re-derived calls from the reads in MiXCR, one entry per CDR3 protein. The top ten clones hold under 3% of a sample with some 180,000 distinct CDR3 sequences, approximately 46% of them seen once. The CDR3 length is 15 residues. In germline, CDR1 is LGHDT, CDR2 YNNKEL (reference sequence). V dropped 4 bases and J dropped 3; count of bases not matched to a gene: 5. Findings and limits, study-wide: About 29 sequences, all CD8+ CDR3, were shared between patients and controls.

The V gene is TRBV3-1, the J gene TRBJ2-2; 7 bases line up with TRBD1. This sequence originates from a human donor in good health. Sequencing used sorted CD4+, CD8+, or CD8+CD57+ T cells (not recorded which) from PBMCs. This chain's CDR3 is CASSPRQGYTGELFF. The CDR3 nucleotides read TGTGCCAGCAGCCCAAGACAGGGATACACCGGGGAGCTGTTTTTT.